Sequencing of this T cell receptor beta chain was carried out in a study of Graves' ophthalmopathy and Graves' hyperthyroidism. Study-wide results and caveats: A majority of expanded thyroid clonotypes exceeding 0.001 frequency were likewise present in blood.

The study excluded patients with other autoimmune diseases, uncontrolled infections, pregnancy or lactation. Diagnosis was based on clinical symptoms, serum thyroxine, TRAb, thyroid ultrasound and orbital computed tomography. The CDR3 is made up of 16 amino acids. Germline CDR1 KGHSH, CDR2 LQKENI. J was trimmed by 0 bases and V by 10 bases; bases with no gene match: 14. This clonotype occurred once. Its specificity is unknown. Amplified material comprised TCR beta CDR3 regions derived from RNA transcripts. Second-round multiplex PCR came after a first-round RT-PCR that employed HTBI primers. TCRdb processed the multiplex PCR reads anew with MiXCR; each CDR3 protein has one entry. This sample yields 200,000 to 250,000 distinct CDR3 sequences, of which roughly 21% are seen a single time; more than 35% belongs to the top ten.

The clonotype comes from a woman aged 50 to 60 with Graves' ophthalmopathy. The chain employs TRBV18 and TRBJ1-2, with 7 bases that match TRBD1. The material sequenced was peripheral blood. The CDR3 region has the DNA TGTGCCATCTCCCGGGACAGAACAATCTCTAACTATGGCTACACCTTC. It codes for CAISRDRTISNYGYTF.